This TCR beta chain stems from a study of read filtering for tumor transcriptome and immune sequencing. V lost 5 bases, J lost 1 base, and 1 base stayed unmatched. The CDR3 runs to 12 residues. Germline CDR1 SQVTM, CDR2 ANQGSEA. This clonotype was recorded many times. Its antigen is currently unknown. This library used 300 to 450 ng RNA and molecular barcoded adaptors spanning alpha/delta and beta/gamma chains. A single record per CDR3 protein comes from TCRdb applying MiXCR to the reads. The sample consists of tens of thousands of distinct CDR3 sequences, under 25% of them appearing once. Study conclusions and caveats: Dropping single-read clonotypes raised IR-seq and RNA-seq shared-clonotype correlation. About 81.9% of IR-seq clonotypes had one read, totaling approximately 4% of reads; RNA-seq: around 77% and 45%. Even smaller IR-seq throughput identified most shared clonotypes.

V gene TRBV29-1 combines with J gene TRBJ1-1; 7 bases match TRBD1. The sequencing sample was made of a population of CD138-negative cells sorted from bone marrow. This TCR came from a donor at least 40 years old with multiple myeloma. The CDR3: CSVRTGNTEAFF. DNA for the CDR3: TGCAGCGTTCGGACAGGGAACACTGAAGCTTTCTTT.